A selection of T cell receptor beta chains follows, all from one sample in a study of cytomegalovirus exposure and HLA in healthy donors. The data were produced by immunoSEQ multiplex PCR, yet TCRdb's version contains in-frame clones alone and is incomplete. This table holds 150,000 to 200,000 clones, approximately 80% found once. The sample was PBMCs. The receptors were sampled from a man aged 18 to 30 in good health and CMV-seronegative. The CDR3 runs from the conserved cysteine through the conserved F or W. The D gene is left open where the match is weak. Size is omitted from some rows. Given values are once, few, many or a class for expanded clones.

V	size	D	J	DNA	CDR3
TRBV27	.	TRBD1	TRBJ2-4	TGTGCCAGCACTTATATCGGGACAGGGAAAAACATTCAGTACTTC	CASTYIGTGKNIQYF
TRBV28	.	TRBD2	TRBJ2-1	TGTGCCAGCAGTTTCCCATTGGGACTAGCGGATTACAATGAGCAGTTCTTC	CASSFPLGLADYNEQFF
TRBV5-1	.	TRBD1	TRBJ1-2	TGCGCCAGCAGCTTGGTAGGGGGCTCTGGCTACACCTTC	CASSLVGGSGYTF
TRBV6-1	few	.	TRBJ2-7	TGTGCCAGCAGAGTAGACGCGGGGCGAGGAGAGCAGTACTTC	CASRVDAGRGEQYF
TRBV29-1	.	.	TRBJ2-2	TGCAGCGTTGAAGACAGAACGAACACCGGGGAGCTGTTTTTT	CSVEDRTNTGELFF
TRBV18	.	TRBD1	TRBJ2-7	TGTGCCAGTTCGACAGGGGCCTCCTCCTACGAGCAGTACTTC	CASSTGASSYEQYF
TRBV5-1	.	TRBD1	TRBJ2-3	TGCGCCAGCAGCTCGGCCGCGGACAGGACGGATACGCAGTATTTT	CASSSAADRTDTQYF
TRBV5-6	.	.	TRBJ1-3	TGTGCCAGCAGCTTGGCCTCGGGAAACACCATATATTTT	CASSLASGNTIYF
TRBV5-5	.	.	TRBJ2-7	TGTGCCAGCAGCTTGGAACCAGGGTCCTACGAGCAGTACTTC	CASSLEPGSYEQYF
TRBV30	.	TRBD2	TRBJ2-3	TGTGCCTGGAGTGTAAAAGCGGGGGGTCGAGGTGATACGCAGTATTTT	CAWSVKAGGRGDTQYF
TRBV5-5	.	.	TRBJ1-1	TGTGCCAGCAGCCTTGGGTGGGGCGCCGGCACTGAAGCTTTCTTT	CASSLGWGAGTEAFF
TRBV7-2	.	.	TRBJ1-6	TGTGCCAGCAGCCGACCGTTACGGGACAAAGGATCACCCCTCCACTTT	CASSRPLRDKGSPLHF
TRBV7-2	few	TRBD1	TRBJ2-5	TGTGCCAGCAGCTCGACAGGGGGTGGGCAAGAGACCCAGTACTTC	CASSSTGGGQETQYF
TRBV7-9	.	.	TRBJ1-4	TGTGCCAGCACCCTCGACGGGGGTCGAACTAATGAAAAACTGTTTTTT	CASTLDGGRTNEKLFF
TRBV6-6	.	TRBD2	TRBJ2-7	TGTGCCAGCAGTTACTCTAGTAGCGGGAGGAATATGGGGCAGTACTTC	CASSYSSSGRNMGQYF
TRBV10-3	.	.	TRBJ1-2	TGTGCCATCAAGTCCCAAGCCAGGGACTATGGCTACACCTTC	CAIKSQARDYGYTF
TRBV29-1	.	.	TRBJ1-1	TGCAGCCTTCTTGTAAATGGGCGTCGTGAAGCTTTCTTT	CSLLVNGRREAFF
TRBV7-9	.	.	TRBJ1-4	TGTGCCAGTTCTAATCGGGCAGGGGAGATAAATGAAAAACTGTTTTTT	CASSNRAGEINEKLFF
TRBV18	.	.	TRBJ2-5	TGTGCCAGCTCACCGTCGACAGGGAGGAACCAAGAGACCCAGTACTTC	CASSPSTGRNQETQYF
TRBV20-1	.	.	TRBJ2-7	TGCAGTGCTCGATACATCGAGCAGTACTTC	CSARYIEQYF
TRBV18	.	.	TRBJ2-2	TGTGCCAGCTCACCACAGGGAGCTACCGGGGAGCTGTTTTTT	CASSPQGATGELFF
TRBV5-1	.	TRBD2	TRBJ2-5	TGCGCCAGCAGCTTGATGTCTAGCGGGGCCCTCGGGACCCAGTACTTC	CASSLMSSGALGTQYF
TRBV5-3	.	.	TRBJ1-6	TGTGCCAGAAGCTTGGTAGAGGAACAGGTGGGATATTCACCCCTCCACTTT	CARSLVEEQVGYSPLHF
TRBV5-1	few	.	TRBJ1-6	TGCGCCAGCAGCGCTGACAACGGGGGTTCACCCCTCCACTTT	CASSADNGGSPLHF
TRBV5-4	.	TRBD1	TRBJ1-1	TGTGCCAGCAGCCCCAGGGGGCAGGACACTGAAGCTTTCTTT	CASSPRGQDTEAFF
TRBV9	.	TRBD2	TRBJ2-1	TGTGCCAGCAGCGTAGACCTCAGCCGGACTAGCGGGAGAGTGCGCTACAATGAGCAGTTCTTC	CASSVDLSRTSGRVRYNEQFF
TRBV7-9	.	.	TRBJ1-2	TGTGCCAGCACCACGGGGGTATATGGCTACACCTTC	CASTTGVYGYTF
TRBV7-9	few	.	TRBJ2-7	TGTGCCAGCAGCTTAGACGGGGGATACGAGCAGTACTTC	CASSLDGGYEQYF
TRBV10-3	.	.	TRBJ2-2	TGTGCCACCCAGTCCCCCACCGGGGAGCTGTTTTTT	CATQSPTGELFF
TRBV30	.	TRBD1	TRBJ1-6	TGTGCCTGGAGACAAAGGGACAGCCCCCTCCACTTT	CAWRQRDSPLHF
TRBV19	.	.	TRBJ1-1	TGTGCCAGTAGTATTACGGGGGGACGGGCTTTCTTT	CASSITGGRAFF
TRBV11-2	.	.	TRBJ1-1	TGTGCCAGCAGCTCACCTTCAGGGGCTTTCTTT	CASSSPSGAFF
TRBV12-1	.	.	TRBJ1-2	TGTGCCAGCAGCCGACCCCAGGGGATACATGGCTACACCTTC	CASSRPQGIHGYTF
TRBV28	.	.	TRBJ2-6	TGTGCCAGCAATACGGTCAGGGCCTCTGGGGCCAACGTCCTGACTTTC	CASNTVRASGANVLTF
TRBV9	.	TRBD1	TRBJ1-1	TGTGCCAGCAGCCCCCCGGGACAGGGGATGAACACTGAAGCCTTCTTT	CASSPPGQGMNTEAFF
TRBV6-5	.	TRBD1	TRBJ2-2	TGTGCCAGCAGTCGGGACAGAAACACCGGGGAGCTGTTTTTT	CASSRDRNTGELFF
TRBV19	few	TRBD1	TRBJ2-7	TGTGCCAGTAGTATATTGACAGGGGGCTACGAGCAGTACTTC	CASSILTGGYEQYF
TRBV6-1	once	.	TRBJ1-2	TGTGCCAGCAGGGGGGAGGGGGCTAACTATGGCTACACCTTC	CASRGEGANYGYTF
TRBV28	.	TRBD2	TRBJ2-3	TGTGCCAGCAGTTTATACCAGGGACTAGTCACAGATACGCAGTATTTT	CASSLYQGLVTDTQYF